Listed below are T cell receptor beta chains from one sample, sequenced in a study of T cell changes during pregnancy in multiple sclerosis. Using immunoSEQ multiplex PCR, the repertoire was profiled, and TCRdb retains in-frame clones only, with some absent. The sample includes over 65,000 clones, 91% seen only once; the top ten take 1.5% to 2%. Specimen: peripheral blood, collected in the first trimester of pregnancy. The source is a female donor in good health, enrolled as a control in a pregnancy study. CDR3s include the opening cysteine and the closing phenylalanine or tryptophan. Clone size is given for some rows only: seen once, a few or many times, or a class if the clone is expanded.

>TRBV4-2|.|TRBJ1-3
CASSQDSSSSGNTIYF
>TRBV6-4|.|TRBJ2-2
CASSEGTTTTGELFF
>TRBV7-2|.|TRBJ2-1
CASSLVKVAGGYNEQFF
>TRBV18|.|TRBJ2-6
CASSPGTGLSGANVLTF
>TRBV6-5|.|TRBJ2-7
CASSFSTGGYEQYF
>TRBV11-2|.|TRBJ1-2
CASSPDWQGYGYTF
>TRBV30|.|TRBJ1-5
CAGNRGNNQPQHF
>TRBV5-5|.|TRBJ1-5
CASSDGGGSPQHF
>TRBV7-8|.|TRBJ2-1
CASSLGPGEQFF
>TRBV10-3|.|TRBJ2-5
CAISDGQGQETQYF
>TRBV7-9|.|TRBJ1-4
CASSYEGTGVEKLFF
>TRBV7-9|.|TRBJ1-2
CASSRGRQGYGYTF
>TRBV7-9|.|TRBJ1-3
CASSGTGGNTIYF
>TRBV4-3|.|TRBJ1-3
CASSLSGQGYNTIYF
>TRBV6-5|.|TRBJ1-3
CASSAALGSGNTIYF
>TRBV5-1|.|TRBJ2-7
CASSWGGQGGHEQYF
>TRBV7-2|.|TRBJ2-2
CASSLPFTGELFF
>TRBV10-3|few|TRBJ2-1
CAISEGGDEQFF
>TRBV19|.|TRBJ1-3
CASRTDPGSGNTIYF
>TRBV30|.|TRBJ1-6
CAWSPNGRSPLHF
>TRBV15|.|TRBJ2-7
CATSDRKRPYEQYF
>TRBV29-1|.|TRBJ2-1
CSVGQGSYNEQFF
>TRBV7-2|.|TRBJ1-1
CASSPGGEQKAFF
>TRBV7-9|.|TRBJ2-2
CASSLGHLNTGELFF
>TRBV5-5|.|TRBJ2-7
CASSPKTRTGGDEQYF
>TRBV5-4|.|TRBJ2-6
CASSLPGSGANVLTF